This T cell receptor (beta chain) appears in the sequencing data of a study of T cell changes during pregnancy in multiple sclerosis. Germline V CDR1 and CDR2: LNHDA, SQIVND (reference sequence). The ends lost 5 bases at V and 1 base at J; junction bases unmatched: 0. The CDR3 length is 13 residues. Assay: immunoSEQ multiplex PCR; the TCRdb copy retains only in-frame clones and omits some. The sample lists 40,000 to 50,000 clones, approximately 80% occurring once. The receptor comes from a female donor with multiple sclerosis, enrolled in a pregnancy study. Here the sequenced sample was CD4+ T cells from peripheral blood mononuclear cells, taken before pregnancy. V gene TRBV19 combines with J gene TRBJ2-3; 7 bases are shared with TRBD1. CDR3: CASSDRGTDTQYF. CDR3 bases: TGTGCCAGTAGTGACAGGGGCACAGATACGCAGTATTTT. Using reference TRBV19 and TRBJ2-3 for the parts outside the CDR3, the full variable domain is DGGITQSPKYLFRKEGQNVTLSCEQNLNHDAMYWYRQDPGQGLRLIYYSQIVNDFQKGDIAEGYSVSREKKESFPLTVTSAQKNPTAFYLCASSDRGTDTQYFGPGTRLTVL.